This T cell receptor beta chain came from a study of cytomegalovirus exposure and HLA in healthy donors. The CDR3 is 15 amino acids. Trimming at V came to 6 bases and at J to 7 bases, leaving 7 bases not matched to a gene. Germline loops: CDR1 SNHLY, CDR2 FYNNEI. The PCR was carried out with 60 Vbeta primers and 13 Jbeta primers. The table came from immunoSEQ multiplex PCR; TCRdb's copy has only in-frame clones and leaves some out. The table lists 150,000 to 200,000 clones, approximately 86% of them singletons. The chain joins TRBV2 to TRBJ1-6; 9 bases are shared with TRBD1. The specimen sequenced was PBMCs. This receptor was obtained from a woman between 18 and 29 years old in good health and CMV-seronegative. CDR3 residues: CASSATGTGNSPLHF. The CDR3 DNA reads TGTGCCAGCAGCGCGACCGGGACAGGGAATTCACCCCTCCACTTT.